This T cell receptor beta chain comes out of a study of T-cell memory formation after mild COVID-19 (dated by TCRdb to about 2021). Broadly, across the study: TCR sequence clusters from the two donors were largely donor specific. T-cell clones expanding and contracting after mild COVID-19 in a couple of donors were tracked by longitudinal TCRalpha and TCRbeta repertoire sequencing. The cohort was made up of two young adult volunteers, one female and one male, who were previously healthy. The full study reports these points: Whether the second-wave clones peaking on day 37 were SARS-CoV-2 specific was not confirmed. Some responding clones were detected in pre-infection memory, suggesting pre-existing cross-reactive memory T cells joined the SARS-CoV-2 response. The study included only a couple of mild cases, and larger cohorts that include severe cases with pre-infection samples were judged to be necessary. Balanced CD4/CD8 phenotypes were observed for clones contracting from day 15 to 85, whereas a bias towards CD4+ was observed for a second wave of clones expanding from day 15 to 37. Contracting CD4+ clones turned up mainly in the CM and EM memory subsets, whereas EMRA was where CD8+ clones were enriched.

This clonotype was counted ten times or more. It has no known antigen specificity. No much larger clone is present one base from it, and per-base qualities are unavailable. V and J lose 2 bases and 0 bases, and a span of 13 bases separates them. From a lookup of the germline V gene, CDR1 and CDR2 are SGHVS and FQNEAQ. The cysteine opens and the phenylalanine closes a CDR3 of 16 amino acids. CDR3 DNA only is kept here, 48 bases in frame from base 1. Sequencing instrument: Illumina NovaSeq 6000. cDNA libraries for TCRalpha and TCRbeta were prepared by 5'RACE using constant-segment primers, with sample barcodes and unique molecular identifiers added. RNA was extracted from every sample with Trizol reagent. Amplification of the libraries took two PCR steps, and the second step added a second sample barcode plus Illumina TruSeq adapters. Sequencing of libraries was performed on an Illumina NovaSeq with 2 x 150 bp paired-end reads. In the source study's methods: Reads were demultiplexed and collapsed into UMI-guided consensus sequences with migec v1.2.7. Using mixcr v2.1.11, UMI consensuses were aligned to TRA and TRB V and J templates and then assembled into clonotypes. Expanded or contracted clonotypes were those called significant by both edgeR and NoisET, with noise models trained on biological replicates. For edgeR calls, the cutoffs were a false discovery rate-adjusted p below 0.01 and a log2 fold-change threshold of 1. As an exploratory analysis of dynamics, max-normalized trajectories of the 1000 most abundant clonotypes were examined by PCA with hierarchical clustering. Each responding clone was given a CD4 or CD8 phenotype based on the CD4+ and CD8+ repertoires, which had been sequenced separately. TCRdb reprocessing: public reads trimmed at Q25 with fastp, clones called with MiXCR, in-frame beta chains kept. CDR3 protein sequences are deduplicated, and each keeps its most common genes and DNA. The V and J calls, along with clone size, are taken from TCRdb and not from the paper's own processing. The sample has under 300,000 distinct CDR3 sequences on record, approximately 8% of them singletons. Of the sample, around a fifth falls within the top ten clones.

PBMCs were isolated by Ficoll-Paque density gradient centrifugation. The sequence derives from a man aged 18 to 30 who had mild COVID-19 (a few samples of this study predate the infection). The sample titles of this study are shuffled in the database, so cell type and time point are left out; the donor was told from shared clones. Sequencing was performed on PBMCs or a T cell subset sorted from them (not recorded which). In this chain, TRBV7-8 is recombined with TRBJ2-5; TRBD2 is possibly the D segment (6 matching bases). The CDR3 protein: CASSLHRGINQETQYF. The DNA is TGTGCCAGCAGCTTACACCGGGGGATTAACCAAGAGACCCAGTACTTC. Outside the CDR3, residues come from the reference TRBV7-8 and TRBJ2-5 proteins, so the full variable domain is: GAGVSQSPRYKVAKRGQDVALRCDPISGHVSLFWYQQALGQGPEFLTYFQNEAQLDKSGLPSDRFFAERPEGSVSTLKIQRTQQEDSAVYLCASSLHRGINQETQYFGPGTRLLVL.